This TCR beta chain comes out of a study of identical twins. Overall study results and limits: Reduced insertions were recorded for abundant cord blood beta clonotypes, with no such pattern in memory repertoires. Zero-insertion analyses might be partly confounded by invariant T cells like MAIT and iNKT.

The CDR3 is 15 residues long. The ends lost 5 bases at V and 5 bases at J; junction bases unmatched: 12. Unique molecular identifiers were present on the cDNA, which also gained a universal primer site by template switching. TCRdb fed the 5' RACE reads into MiXCR, producing one record per CDR3 protein. The table lists around 220,000 distinct CDR3 sequences, 10% to 13% of them singletons. This clonotype was picked up many times. Its specificity is unknown. Material for sequencing was memory T cells sorted from blood. The chain uses TRBV12-3 or TRBV12-4 and TRBJ2-7, with 7 bases that match TRBD1. This clonotype originated in a man in his forties or fifties in good health. The CDR3 protein is CASSTRTGPLDEQYF. Here the CDR3 DNA reads TGTGCCAGCAGTACACGGACAGGACCTTTGGACGAGCAGTACTTC.